This TCR beta chain was obtained from a study of cytomegalovirus exposure and HLA in healthy donors. Points from the study as a whole: A prior analysis recorded that most TCR beta V segments were productive about 87% or about 30% of the time.

About this clone itself: Its antigen is unidentified.

Germline V gene data show CDR1 as SGDLS and CDR2 as YYNGEE. This CDR3 region has 13 residues. The V end lost 3 bases, the J end lost 8 bases, and 9 bases lay between the germline ends. With 60 Vbeta and 13 Jbeta primers, the PCR was carried out. Assay used: immunoSEQ multiplex PCR; TCRdb lists only in-frame clones, some missing. The profile shows some 77,000 clones, 80% of them singletons. This sequence originates from a man aged 45 to 65 in good health and CMV-seropositive. The sequenced sample was PBMCs. The V call is TRBV9, the J call TRBJ1-6; unclear D gene. CDR3 sequence reads: CASSERRDSPLHF. Here the CDR3 DNA reads TGTGCCAGCAGCGAGCGGAGGGATTCACCCCTCCACTTT. The entire variable domain, with the rest obtained from reference TRBV9 and TRBJ1-6, is as follows: DSGVTQTPKHLITATGQRVTLRCSPRSGDLSVYWYQQSLDQGLQFLIQYYNGEERAKGNILERFSAQQFPDLHSELNLSSLELGDSALYFCASSERRDSPLHFGNGTRLTVT.